This T cell receptor (beta chain) was identified in a study of T cell changes during pregnancy in multiple sclerosis. This CDR3 has 14 amino acids. The J segment lost 4 bases and the V segment lost 3 bases, leaving 3 bases of the junction unmatched. Looked up from germline, CDR1 is LNHDA and CDR2 is SQIVND (reference sequence). Only in-frame clones appear in the TCRdb table, and some are missing; sequencing was by immunoSEQ multiplex PCR. The sample includes fewer than 60,000 clones, roughly 94% seen only once; the top ten take around 0.31%. The material was CD4+ T cells from peripheral blood mononuclear cells, obtained in the third trimester of pregnancy. This chain connects TRBV19 to TRBJ1-5; 7 positions agree with TRBD1. The receptor comes from a female donor with multiple sclerosis, enrolled in a pregnancy study. The DNA for the CDR3 is TGTGCCAGTAGTATTGAACAGGGGAATCAGCCCCAGCATTTT. Translation gives CASSIEQGNQPQHF.